This T cell receptor (beta chain) was obtained from a study of blood T cell repertoires in COVID-19. Within the sample, this clone is medium-sized. Method: immunoSEQ multiplex PCR; TCRdb's copy keeps in-frame clones and lacks some. The sample yields around 13,000 clones, about 83% seen once. The CDR3 runs 16 residues. Germline values: CDR1 MGHDK, CDR2 SYGVNS. The V and J ends lost 3 bases and 5 bases, in that order; junction bases with no gene match: 11. This sequence was found in a middle-aged man with active or convalescent COVID-19. The rearrangement joins TRBV25-1 to TRBJ2-7; 9 positions match TRBD1. The sequenced material came from peripheral blood. The CDR3 sequence: CASSDTSGTGFHEQYF. CDR3 DNA: TGTGCCAGCAGTGACACATCCGGGACAGGGTTCCACGAGCAGTACTTC.